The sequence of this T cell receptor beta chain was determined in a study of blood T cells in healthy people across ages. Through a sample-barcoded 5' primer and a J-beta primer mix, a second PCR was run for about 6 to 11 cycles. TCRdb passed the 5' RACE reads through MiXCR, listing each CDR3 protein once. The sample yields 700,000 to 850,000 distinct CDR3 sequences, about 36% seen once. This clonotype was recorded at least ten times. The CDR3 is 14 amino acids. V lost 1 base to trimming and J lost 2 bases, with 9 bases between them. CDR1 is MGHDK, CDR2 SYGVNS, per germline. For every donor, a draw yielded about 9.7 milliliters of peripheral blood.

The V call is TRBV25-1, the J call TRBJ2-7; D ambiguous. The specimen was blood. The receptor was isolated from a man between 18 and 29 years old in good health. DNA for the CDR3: TGTGCCAGCAGTGAATTCGACGGAACCTACGAGCAGTACTTC. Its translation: CASSEFDGTYEQYF.